Shown below are 8 T cell receptor beta chains from a single sample sequenced in a study of blood T cell repertoires in COVID-19. Assay: immunoSEQ multiplex PCR; the TCRdb copy retains only in-frame clones and omits some. The sample includes fewer than 300,000 clones, 87% seen only once; the top ten take less than 1.6%. Sequenced input: peripheral blood. The origin of the receptors is a woman in her 40s who had recovered from COVID-19.

The chain combines TRBV10-3 with TRBJ2-1, with 10 bases matching TRBD1. Trimming at V came to 7 bases and at J to 5 bases, leaving 8 bases not matched to a gene. Per germline, CDR1 ENHRY and CDR2 SYGVKD. CDR3 length: 15 residues. CDR3 sequence reads: CAITLDRGLNNEQFF. The CDR3 DNA follows: TGTGCCATCACCCTGGACAGGGGGTTGAACAATGAGCAGTTCTTC.

This rearrangement joins TRBV3-1 (or the pseudogene TRBV3-2) to TRBJ2-2; 8 bases agree with TRBD1. After removal of 3 bases from V and 6 bases from J, the junction contained 6 bases not matched to a gene. This CDR3 has 15 residues. CDR1 is LGHDT, CDR2 YNNKEL, per germline (reference sequence). CDR3 residues: CASSQLDRAPGELFF. CDR3 DNA: TGTGCCAGCAGCCAGCTGGACAGGGCCCCCGGGGAGCTGTTTTTT.

This clone was seen once. The chain employs TRBV19 and TRBJ1-2, with D possibly TRBD1 on 6 matching bases. The germline CDR1 and CDR2 sequences are LNHDA and SQIVND (reference sequence). The length of the CDR3 is 13 residues. Trimming cost V 5 bases and J 5 bases, with 12 bases left between them. CDR3 protein: CASSPGGQYGYTF. In DNA, the CDR3 is TGTGCCAGTAGTCCGGGCGGACAGTATGGCTACACCTTC. The full variable domain, completed using reference TRBV19 and TRBJ1-2, is DGGITQSPKYLFRKEGQNVTLSCEQNLNHDAMYWYRQDPGQGLRLIYYSQIVNDFQKGDIAEGYSVSREKKESFPLTVTSAQKNPTAFYLCASSPGGQYGYTFGSGTRLTVV.

This clone was seen only once. V is TRBV30 and J is TRBJ2-3; 13 nucleotides align to TRBD2. The CDR3 sequence is 15 residues long. Germline CDR1 and CDR2: GTSNPN and SVGIG (reference sequence). The V gene end was trimmed by 5 bases and the J gene end by 3 bases; junction bases not matched to a gene: 5. CDR3 nucleotides: TGTGCCTGGGGACTAGCGGGGGCGTGGACAGATACGCAGTATTTT. Encoded protein: CAWGLAGAWTDTQYF.

The rearrangement joins TRBV2 to TRBJ1-1, with D uncertain. V lost 4 bases and J 8 bases, leaving 17 bases between the germline ends. This CDR3 has 14 residues. Looked up from germline, CDR1 is SNHLY and CDR2 is FYNNEI. The CDR3 loop is CASSAEMRLSEAFF. The CDR3 DNA reads TGTGCCAGCAGTGCAGAAATGAGGTTATCGGAAGCTTTCTTT.

The rearrangement links TRBV7-3 to TRBJ1-1, with 8 bases aligning to TRBD1. Germline CDR1 reads SGHTA; CDR2 reads FQGTGA. With 5 bases clipped from V and 6 bases from J, the junction kept 5 bases outside the gene matches. This CDR3 region has 13 residues. In DNA form, the CDR3 reads TGTGCCAGCAGCCCGGACAGGGAAGCTGAAGCTTTCTTT. It is translated as CASSPDREAEAFF. Supplemented by reference TRBV7-3 and TRBJ1-1, the full variable domain reads GAGVSQTPSNKVTEKGKYVELRCDPISGHTALYWYRQSLGQGPEFLIYFQGTGAADDSGLPNDRFFAVRPEGSVSTLKIQRTERGDSAVYLCASSPDREAEAFFGQGTRLTVV.

The J gene is TRBJ2-3, the V gene TRBV5-1; TRBD1 matches at 10 bases. V shed 4 bases, J shed 4 bases, and the junction held 6 bases outside the gene matches. The CDR3 runs to 15 residues. CDR1 SGHRS and CDR2 YFSETQ come from the germline V gene. CDR3 region: CASSPTGGSADTQYF. CDR3 in DNA: TGCGCCAGCAGCCCGACAGGGGGCTCAGCAGATACGCAGTATTTT.

V is TRBV7-9 and J is TRBJ2-1, with D tentatively TRBD2 (6 bases). This CDR3 has 15 residues. V lost 3 bases, J lost 3 bases, and 12 bases lay in between. Per the germline V gene, CDR1 is SEHNR and CDR2 is FQNEAQ (reference sequence). The CDR3 loop reads CASSLASVIYNEQFF. CDR3 nucleotide sequence: TGTGCCAGCAGCTTGGCTAGCGTGATCTACAATGAGCAGTTCTTC.